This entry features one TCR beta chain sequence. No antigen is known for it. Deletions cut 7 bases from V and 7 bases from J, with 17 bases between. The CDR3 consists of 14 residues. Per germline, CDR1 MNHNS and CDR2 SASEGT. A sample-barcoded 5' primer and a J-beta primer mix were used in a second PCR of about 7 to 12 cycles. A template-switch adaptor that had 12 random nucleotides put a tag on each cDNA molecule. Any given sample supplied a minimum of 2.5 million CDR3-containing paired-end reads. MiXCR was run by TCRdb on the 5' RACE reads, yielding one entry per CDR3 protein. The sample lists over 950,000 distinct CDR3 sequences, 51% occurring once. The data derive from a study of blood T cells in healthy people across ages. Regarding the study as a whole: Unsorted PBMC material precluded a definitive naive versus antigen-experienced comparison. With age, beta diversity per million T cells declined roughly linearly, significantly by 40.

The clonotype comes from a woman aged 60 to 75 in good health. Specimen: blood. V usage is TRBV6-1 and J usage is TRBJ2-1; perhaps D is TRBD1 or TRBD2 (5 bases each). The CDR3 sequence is CASTVGVSRNEQFF. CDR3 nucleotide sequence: TGTGCCAGCACCGTGGGGGTTTCGAGGAATGAGCAGTTCTTC.